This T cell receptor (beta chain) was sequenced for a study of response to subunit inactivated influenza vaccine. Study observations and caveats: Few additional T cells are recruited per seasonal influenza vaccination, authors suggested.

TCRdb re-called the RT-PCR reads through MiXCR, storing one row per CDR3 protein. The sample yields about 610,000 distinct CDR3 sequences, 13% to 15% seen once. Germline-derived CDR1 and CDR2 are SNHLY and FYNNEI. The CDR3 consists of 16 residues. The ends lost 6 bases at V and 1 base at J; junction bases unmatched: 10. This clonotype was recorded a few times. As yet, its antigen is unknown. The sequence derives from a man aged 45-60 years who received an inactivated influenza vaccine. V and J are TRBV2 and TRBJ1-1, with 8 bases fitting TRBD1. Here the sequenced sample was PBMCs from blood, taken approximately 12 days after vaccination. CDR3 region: CASRGTSGQGNTEAFF. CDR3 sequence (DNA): TGTGCCAGCAGGGGAACCTCCGGACAGGGGAACACTGAAGCTTTCTTT.